The present T cell receptor (beta chain) was sequenced within a study of shared clonotypes between healthy human individuals. Libraries were prepared by immunoSEQ multiplex PCR; TCRdb keeps only in-frame clonotypes and omits some of them. Of some 2 million clones in the sample, roughly 94% were seen once. The CDR3 extends over 13 amino acids. J lost 5 bases, V lost 3 bases, and 3 bases had no gene match. Germline CDR1 is SNHLY and CDR2 is FYNNEI. V gene TRBV2 combines with J gene TRBJ1-2; 7 nucleotides line up with TRBD1. The sequence was collected from a man aged 18 to 30 in good health. The sample comprised naive CD4+ T cells sorted from blood. Sample subset: CD45RA+ positively selected. The CDR3 bases are TGTGCCAGCAGTGACGGGACAGAATATGGCTACACCTTC. This translates into CASSDGTEYGYTF.